These 26 T cell receptor beta chains were sequenced from one sample in a study of CD8 T cells in Susac syndrome. Random hexamers were used to reverse transcribe the RNA input (0.5 to 1 ug). TCRdb analysed the immunoSEQ multiplex PCR reads with MiXCR anew, one entry per CDR3 protein. The data show about 280,000 distinct CDR3 sequences, around 83% seen once. The sample was CD8+ T cells from PBMCs. These receptors were taken from a human donor with multiple sclerosis.

The rearrangement uses TRBV20-1 and TRBJ2-4; possible D gene TRBD2, 6 bases. Trimming removed 0 bases at V and 2 bases at J, with 11 bases between. Germline loops: CDR1 DFQATT, CDR2 SNEGSKA (reference sequence). This CDR3 has 15 residues. The CDR3 protein is CSARDRAGTKNIQYF. Written as DNA, the CDR3 is TGCAGTGCTAGAGATCGGGCGGGGACCAAAAACATTCAGTACTTC.

This chain links TRBV30 with TRBJ2-6, with D perhaps TRBD2 (5 bases). The V end lost 1 base, the J end lost 2 bases, and 6 bases lay between the germline ends. Germline values: CDR1 GTSNPN, CDR2 SVGIG (reference sequence). The CDR3 is 14 amino acids. This CDR3 reads CAWSGGAGANVLTF. The CDR3 DNA reads as TGTGCCTGGAGTGGGGGAGCTGGGGCCAACGTCCTGACTTTC.

This sequence joins TRBV5-1 and TRBJ2-1, with 11 bases aligning to TRBD2. There are 18 residues in the CDR3. CDR1 and CDR2 from the germline V gene are SGHRS and YFSETQ. The V segment lost 3 bases and the J segment 4 bases; nucleotides outside the gene matches: 12. The DNA for the CDR3 is TGCGCCAGCAGCTCGATACCTTTAGCGGGAGGGCCGTACAATGAGCAGTTCTTC. It encodes CASSSIPLAGGPYNEQFF.

The DNA of the CDR3 is TGTGCCAGCAGTTTCCCTCCCGCACCGAGCTCCTACGAGCAGTACTTC. It encodes CASSFPPAPSSYEQYF. The V call is TRBV28, the J call TRBJ2-7; no clear D gene. The V gene's germline CDR1 is MDHEN and CDR2 SYDVKM. V lost 3 bases, J lost 0 bases, and 15 bases lay in between. This CDR3 has 16 residues.

This clonotype appeared a single time. The chain has TRBV27 and TRBJ1-1; D is uncertain. CDR1 and CDR2 from the germline V gene are MNHEY and SMNVEV (reference sequence). Trimming removed 4 bases from V and 3 bases from J, with 18 bases in between. The CDR3 consists of 16 residues. This chain's CDR3 is CASSSDLLRGYTEAFF. In DNA, the CDR3 is TGTGCCAGCAGTTCGGACCTCCTTAGAGGGTACACTGAAGCTTTCTTT.

V gene TRBV6-6 combines with J gene TRBJ1-5; no reliable D call. This CDR3 has 10 residues. CDR1 MNHNY and CDR2 SVGAGI come from the germline V gene (reference sequence). Trimming shortened V by 8 bases and J by 6 bases, and 5 bases separated the two germline ends. CDR3 sequence: CASGSQPQHF. The CDR3 bases are TGTGCCAGCGGGAGTCAGCCCCAGCATTTT.

The chain links TRBV20-1 to TRBJ2-4; the D is unclear. The CDR3 is 15 residues long. Germline assignment: CDR1 DFQATT and CDR2 SNEGSKA (reference sequence). Trimming took 0 bases from V and 0 from J, leaving 9 bases between them. In DNA form, the CDR3 reads TGCAGTGCTAGAGATCGACGGCTAGCCAAAAACATTCAGTACTTC. It specifies CSARDRRLAKNIQYF.

This clonotype was seen a single time. The chain's CDR3 is CASSLGTGGEVGELFF. The CDR3 DNA is TGTGCCAGCAGCTTAGGAACAGGGGGCGAAGTCGGGGAGCTGTTTTTT. The chain couples TRBV7-8 to TRBJ2-2; 9 bases match TRBD1. V lost 1 base to trimming and J lost 7 bases; unmatched junction nucleotides: 7. Germline V CDR1 and CDR2: SGHVS, FQNEAQ. The CDR3 is made up of 16 amino acids.

The chain links TRBV5-5 to TRBJ1-1; D ambiguous. V was cut by 4 bases and J by 6 bases, with 13 bases left in between. This CDR3 comprises 13 residues. The germline V gene has CDR1 SGHKS and CDR2 YYEKEE (reference sequence). The CDR3 loop is CASSRRLGSEAFF. The CDR3 region has the DNA TGTGCCAGCAGCCGCCGGCTGGGGTCTGAAGCTTTCTTT.

This clonotype has just one count. The chain has TRBV28 and TRBJ2-7; D gene ambiguous. This CDR3 is built from 14 residues. Trimming left V 6 bases short and J 1 base short, with 13 bases between. CDR1 and CDR2 (germline): MDHEN, SYDVKM. CDR3 sequence: CASSPRVASYEQYF. The CDR3 DNA sequence: TGTGCCAGCAGCCCTCGGGTGGCATCCTACGAGCAGTACTTC.

The rearrangement links TRBV27 to TRBJ2-1, with a weak D call TRBD1 (5 bases). V shed 0 bases and J shed 12 bases, with 12 bases lying between them. CDR1 MNHEY and CDR2 SMNVEV come from the germline V gene (reference sequence). This CDR3 contains 13 residues. In DNA form, the CDR3 reads TGTGCCAGCAGTTTATCGATCCAGGGCCGGCAGTTCTTC. Translated, it gives CASSLSIQGRQFF.

V usage is TRBV27 and J usage is TRBJ2-1; D perhaps matches TRBD2 (6 bases). The CDR3 length is 17 residues. Germline V gives CDR1 MNHEY, CDR2 SMNVEV (reference sequence). V lost 3 bases and J 6 bases, leaving 21 bases between the germline ends. The CDR3 spells CASSLPPGGASLNEQFF. CDR3 coding DNA: TGTGCCAGCAGTTTGCCCCCCGGAGGGGCCTCACTCAATGAGCAGTTCTTC.

The V gene is TRBV9, the J gene TRBJ2-3; the match to TRBD2 covers 7 bases. Germline V gene lookup returns CDR1 SGDLS and CDR2 YYNGEE. V lost 4 bases to trimming and J lost 11 bases; unmatched junction nucleotides: 10. This CDR3 contains 13 residues. The CDR3 DNA reads TGTGCCAGCAGCTCGGGAGGCTCGGGGGAGCAGTATTTT. The encoded protein is CASSSGGSGEQYF. The entire variable domain, with the rest obtained from reference TRBV9 and TRBJ2-3, is as follows: DSGVTQTPKHLITATGQRVTLRCSPRSGDLSVYWYQQSLDQGLQFLIQYYNGEERAKGNILERFSAQQFPDLHSELNLSSLELGDSALYFCASSSGGSGEQYFGPGTRLTVL.

The rearrangement uses TRBV12-3 or TRBV12-4 and TRBJ2-1; 10 positions agree with TRBD2. The ends lost 3 bases at V and 8 bases at J; junction bases unmatched: 13. CDR3 length: 17 amino acids. The DNA of the CDR3 is TGTGCCAGCAGTTTTGGGGGTCTAGCGGGAGTACTCTATGAGCAGTTCTTC. This encodes CASSFGGLAGVLYEQFF.

The chain is built from TRBV15 and TRBJ1-4; D is ambiguous. The V and J ends lost 5 bases and 0 bases respectively, with 13 bases between them. The V gene's germline CDR1 is LNHNV and CDR2 YYDKDF (reference sequence). The CDR3 is 16 residues long. CDR3 sequence: CATSPDRAATNEKLFF. The CDR3 nucleotides read TGTGCCACCAGCCCGGATAGGGCGGCAACTAATGAAAAACTGTTTTTT. Drawing the rest from reference TRBV15 and TRBJ1-4, the complete variable domain is DAMVIQNPRYQVTQFGKPVTLSCSQTLNHNVMYWYQQKSSQAPKLLFHYYDKDFNNEADTPDNFQSRRPNTSFCFLDIRSPGLGDTAMYLCATSPDRAATNEKLFFGSGTQLSVL.

J is TRBJ2-1 and V is TRBV11-2; D tentatively reads TRBD1 or TRBD2 (6 bases each). The CDR3 has 13 residues. The V end was cut by 5 bases, the J end by 10 bases, with 15 bases between. Germline values: CDR1 SGHAT, CDR2 FQNNGV. This CDR3 reads CASSPGAAGEQFF. CDR3 DNA: TGTGCCAGCAGCCCGGGGGCGGCCGGGGAGCAGTTCTTC.

This clonotype was seen just once. CDR3 sequence: CASSLRYLSEQYF. CDR3 in DNA: TGTGCCAGCAGTTTAAGATATTTGAGCGAGCAGTACTTC. The chain is built from TRBV28 and TRBJ2-7; unclear D gene. The V end was cut by 2 bases, the J end by 6 bases, with 11 bases between. Germline CDR1 is MDHEN and CDR2 is SYDVKM. CDR3 length: 13 residues.

This clonotype was counted between two and nine times. The V and J genes are TRBV6-2 or TRBV6-3 and TRBJ2-7; D is undetermined. V was clipped by 11 bases and J by 3 bases, with 11 bases between them. CDR3 length: 11 residues. Germline CDR1 reads MNHEY; CDR2 reads SVGEGT. The CDR3 protein is CAVRRSYEQYF. CDR3 coding DNA: TGTGCCGTCCGAAGAAGCTACGAGCAGTACTTC.

V gene TRBV27 combines with J gene TRBJ1-5; 7 nucleotides match TRBD1. CDR1 and CDR2 from the germline V gene are MNHEY and SMNVEV (reference sequence). The CDR3 covers 13 residues. Trimming cost V 2 bases and J 11 bases; bases outside gene matches: 6. For the CDR3, the DNA is TGTGCCAGCAGTTTAGCCCGGGACAGTGCCCAGCATTTT. This encodes CASSLARDSAQHF.

DNA of the CDR3: TGTGCCAGCAGTTACTCGACAGCTCGGAAGCAGTTCTTC. This codes for CASSYSTARKQFF. This chain uses TRBV6-6 with TRBJ2-1, with D tentatively TRBD1 (5 bases). CDR3 length: 13 residues. V was clipped by 0 bases and J by 11 bases, with 11 bases between them. Germline CDR1 and CDR2: MNHNY and SVGAGI (reference sequence).

This rearrangement joins TRBV7-9 to TRBJ1-4; D ambiguous. Trimming cost V 5 bases and J 5 bases, with 12 bases left between them. CDR1 is SEHNR, CDR2 FQNEAQ, per germline (reference sequence). This CDR3 is 14 amino acids long. DNA of the CDR3: TGTGCCAGCAGCACCGACGGAACGAATGAAAAACTGTTTTTT. As protein: CASSTDGTNEKLFF.

The chain uses TRBV7-9 and TRBJ1-1; tentatively, D is TRBD1 (5 bases). Germline CDR1 SEHNR, CDR2 FQNEAQ (reference sequence). Trimming left V 0 bases short and J 4 bases short, with 12 bases between. The CDR3 loop spans 15 amino acids. This CDR3 is CASSLAIAGFTEAFF. In nucleotides, the CDR3 is TGTGCCAGCAGCTTAGCGATAGCAGGGTTCACTGAAGCTTTCTTT.

This chain connects TRBV14 to TRBJ2-5, with D perhaps matching TRBD1 (6 bases). Germline assignment: CDR1 SGHDN and CDR2 FVKESK. V lost 0 bases, J lost 5 bases, and 19 bases lay in between. The CDR3 consists of 17 residues. CDR3 amino acids: CASSQEAMWGLEETQYF. The CDR3 DNA is TGTGCCAGCAGCCAAGAAGCGATGTGGGGGCTGGAGGAGACCCAGTACTTC.

This clonotype has just one count. The V and J genes are TRBV9 and TRBJ2-3; D gene unclear. With 0 bases removed from V and 0 bases from J, the gap between germline ends came to 14 bases. The germline V gene has CDR1 SGDLS and CDR2 YYNGEE. This CDR3 comprises 17 residues. In DNA, the CDR3 is TGTGCCAGCAGCGTAGCCAACACCATATCTAGCACAGATACGCAGTATTTT. This translates into CASSVANTISSTDTQYF.

As DNA, the CDR3 is TGTGCCAGCAGCCTGGGGTTTGAGACTAGCGGGAGTGTACCCTACAATGAGCAGTTCTTC. It yields the protein CASSLGFETSGSVPYNEQFF. The V gene is TRBV11-1, the J gene TRBJ2-1; TRBD2 matches 12 bases. CDR3 length: 20 residues. The J segment lost 2 bases and the V segment lost 5 bases, leaving 16 bases of the junction unmatched. In germline, CDR1 is SGHAT, CDR2 FQDESV (reference sequence).

This chain connects TRBV27 to TRBJ2-1, with TRBD2 matching 9 bases. This CDR3 spans 14 amino acids. V lost 7 bases to trimming and J lost 5 bases; unmatched junction nucleotides: 6. Germline CDR1 MNHEY, CDR2 SMNVEV (reference sequence). CDR3 protein: CASMEREAHNEQFF. In DNA form, the CDR3 reads TGTGCCAGCATGGAGCGGGAGGCCCACAATGAGCAGTTCTTC.